Following are 31 T cell receptor beta chains from one sample sequenced in a study of tumor and adjacent non-tumor tissue in lung cancer. RNA was extracted from bulk tissue without any cell sorting. A modified ARM-PCR protocol with three rounds of nested PCR amplified TCRbeta. One entry per CDR3 protein, called by TCRdb with MiXCR from the multiplex PCR reads. The repertoire includes 200,000 or so distinct CDR3 sequences, around 71% of them detected once, and about 25% sits in the top ten. Sequencing was carried out using lung tumor tissue. The receptors were gathered from a man aged 60 to 75 with non-small cell lung cancer.

This clonotype appeared once. Given a much more abundant clone one base away, this may be a read error. The V call is TRBV20-1, the J call TRBJ2-7; D unresolved. Germline V lookup: CDR1 DFQATT, CDR2 SNEGSKA (reference sequence). Between the trimmed V and J ends, which lost 1 base and 0 bases, there was a span of 10 bases. The CDR3 runs 14 residues. CDR3 in amino acids: CSARVKGSSYEQYF. The CDR3 nucleotides read TGCAGTGCTAGAGTTAAAGGCAGCTCCTACGAGCAGTACTTC.

Comment on this clonotype: A read error may produce the germline difference seen at one junction end. The genes are TRBV2 and TRBJ2-7; D is undetermined. The CDR3 has 15 residues. Germline values: CDR1 SNHLY, CDR2 FYNNEI. CDR3 DNA sequence: TGTGCCAGCAGTGAATGGGGTATCCTAATCGACGAGCAATACTTC. This codes for CASSEWGILIDEQYF.

Concerning this clonotype: A much larger clone is a single base away; this may be a read error. DNA of the CDR3: TGCAGTGTTAGAGTAAGTCTAGCGACGGGTGAGCAGTTCTTC. This translates into CSVRVSLATGEQFF. The chain employs TRBV20-1 and TRBJ2-1; maybe TRBD2 (6 bases). From germline, CDR1 is DFQATT and CDR2 SNEGSKA (reference sequence). CDR3 length equals 14 residues.

Many counts were recorded for this clonotype. The CDR3 DNA reads as TGCAGTGCTAGCGACGACGGAAACTCCTACAATGAGCAGTTCTTC. Translating it yields CSASDDGNSYNEQFF. V and J are TRBV20-1 and TRBJ2-1; D is uncertain. Germline V CDR1 and CDR2: DFQATT, SNEGSKA (reference sequence). This CDR3 has 15 residues. Deletions cut 3 bases from V and 0 bases from J, with 12 bases between.

About this clonotype: Since no conserved phenylalanine or tryptophan closes the CDR3, a read error is the likely cause. The V call is TRBV11-2, the J call TRBJ2-5; D possibly corresponds to TRBD2 (7 bases). The CDR3 runs 14 residues. Germline V gives CDR1 SGHAT, CDR2 FQNNGV. Trimming removed 5 bases from V and 0 bases from J, with 10 bases in between. CDR3 loop: CASSGGGHQETQYI. The CDR3 DNA reads TGTGCCAGCAGCGGGGGGGGGCACCAAGAGACCCAGTACATC.

Comments on this clonotype: A junction boundary mismatches the germline segment, possibly from a read error. The chain couples TRBV6-5 to TRBJ2-5; the D is unclear. Per germline, CDR1 MNHEY and CDR2 SVGAGI. CDR3 size: 13 residues. The CDR3 here is CASCGVSQETQYF. For the CDR3, the DNA is TGTGCCAGCTGTGGGGTCTCCCAAGAGACTCAGTACTTC.

For this clonotype: This likely comes from a read error, as the CDR3 has no conserved phenylalanine or tryptophan at its end. V and J are TRBV4-1 and TRBJ2-5; D is possibly TRBD1 (5 bases). The CDR3 is 16 amino acids. Germline CDR1 is MGHRA and CDR2 is YSYEKL. For the CDR3, the DNA is TGCGCCAGCATCCAAGTGGGCAGGGTTATACAAGAGACCCAGTACTAC. Translated: CASIQVGRVIQETQYY.

This clonotype counts as large. This chain joins TRBV11-2 and TRBJ2-6, with 7 bases lining up with TRBD1. Per germline, CDR1 SGHAT and CDR2 FQNNGV. V shed 1 base and J 0 bases; nucleotides not matched to a gene: 9. This CDR3 has 19 residues. CDR3 sequence reads: CASSLVPKDRPSGANVLTF. The CDR3 DNA reads as TGTGCCAGCAGCTTAGTTCCAAAGGACAGGCCCTCTGGGGCCAACGTCCTGACTTTC. The full variable domain, with the rest looked up from reference TRBV11-2 and TRBJ2-6, is EAGVAQSPRYKIIEKRQSVAFWCNPISGHATLYWYQQILGQGPKLLIQFQNNGVVDDSQLPKDRFSAERLKGVDSTLKIQPAKLEDSAVYLCASSLVPKDRPSGANVLTFGAGSRLTVL.

This sequence joins TRBV4-2 and TRBJ2-2; 8 bases match TRBD2. Germline-derived CDR1 and CDR2 are LGHNA and YNFKEQ. The CDR3 spans 16 residues. V lost 5 bases and J lost 1; bases outside the gene matches: 6. The CDR3 reads CASSDLAGGNTGELFF. CDR3 in DNA: TGTGCCAGCAGCGATTTGGCGGGGGGGAACACCGGGGAGCTGTTTTTT.

This chain joins TRBV6-5 and TRBJ1-1, with a weak D call TRBD1 (5 bases). CDR1 and CDR2 from the germline V gene are MNHEY and SVGAGI. The CDR3 is made up of 12 amino acids. Trimming removed 4 bases at V and 8 bases at J, with 11 bases between. The DNA for the CDR3 is TGTGCCAGCAGTTCGGTCGGGGGGGAAGCTTTCTTT. Protein product: CASSSVGGEAFF.

The CDR3 DNA is TGCACCGTCTTACACCATACTTACGAGCAGTACTTC. It specifies CTVLHHTYEQYF. V and J are TRBV29-1 and TRBJ2-7, with unresolved D. CDR3 length equals 12 residues. Germline assignment: CDR1 SQVTM and CDR2 ANQGSEA.

Note on this clonotype: The junction shows a germline mismatch at one end, possibly a read error. The chain uses TRBV20-1 and TRBJ2-1; TRBD2 agrees at 12 bases. This CDR3 is built from 17 residues. Germline V gives CDR1 DFQATT, CDR2 SNEGSKA (reference sequence). The DNA for the CDR3 is TGCAGAGCTAGTGACAAGACTAGCGGGAGCTCCTACAATGAGCAGTTCTTC. Amino acids: CRASDKTSGSSYNEQFF.

This clonotype was seen once. At one end the junction does not follow the germline gene, possibly because of a read error. The chain is built from TRBV11-1 and TRBJ2-1, with a tentative D call TRBD2 (5 bases). Germline CDR1 is SGHAT and CDR2 is FQDESV (reference sequence). The CDR3 is made up of 17 amino acids. The CDR3 DNA is TGTACCAGCAGCTTATCTCGGCTAGTCGGAGGCAACAATGAGCAGTTCTTC. Translated: CTSSLSRLVGGNNEQFF.

The chain carries TRBV7-2 and TRBJ2-3; a weak D match, TRBD1 (5 bases). Between the trimmed V and J ends, which lost 1 base and 7 bases, there was a span of 6 bases. CDR1 SGHTA and CDR2 FQGNSA come from the germline V gene. The CDR3 extends over 12 amino acids. The chain's CDR3 is CASSLDRYTQYF. The CDR3 DNA reads as TGTGCCAGCAGCTTAGACAGGTATACGCAGTATTTT.

To note about this clonotype: A much larger clone differs by one base, so this may be a read error. This rearrangement joins TRBV4-1 to TRBJ1-2, with D maybe TRBD1 (5 bases). CDR1 is MGHRA, CDR2 YSYEKL, per germline. This CDR3 has 15 amino acids. The CDR3 spells CASSQDHRWGYDYTF. As DNA, the CDR3 is TGCGCCAGCAGCCAAGATCACAGGTGGGGGTATGACTACACCTTC.

With regard to this clonotype: One end of the junction does not line up with germline, which may come from a read error. This rearrangement joins TRBV5-1 to TRBJ2-7; D unclear. CDR1 is SGHRS and CDR2 is YFSETQ in the germline V gene. CDR3 length equals 13 residues. This CDR3 reads CASSLGMSYEQYF. The CDR3 coding sequence is TGCGCCAGCAGTTTGGGGATGTCCTACGAGCAGTACTTC.

As concerns this clonotype: A junction end diverges from the germline sequence, so it may reflect a read error. V and J are TRBV11-1 and TRBJ2-7, with D possibly being TRBD2 (6 bases). CDR3 length: 12 residues. Germline assignment: CDR1 SGHAT and CDR2 FQDESV (reference sequence). CDR3 protein: CASRAGSLELYF. CDR3 sequence (DNA): TGTGCCAGCAGGGCGGGAAGTCTAGAGCTGTACTTC. Full variable domain (remainder filled in from reference TRBV11-1 and TRBJ2-7): EAEVAQSPRYKITEKSQAVAFWCDPISGHATLYWYRQILGQGPELLVQFQDESVVDDSQLPKDRFSAERLKGVDSTLKIQPAELGDSAMYLCASRAGSLELYFGPGTRLTVT.

The rearrangement links TRBV7-8 to TRBJ2-5, with TRBD2 matching over 9 bases. Germline V gene data show CDR1 as SGHVS and CDR2 as FQNEAQ. The CDR3 length is 17 residues. V shed 5 bases and J 4 bases; nucleotides not matched to a gene: 14. Here the CDR3 reads CASSQEPGLAGLETQYF. In nucleotides, the CDR3 is TGTGCCAGCAGCCAAGAACCCGGGCTAGCGGGATTAGAGACCCAGTACTTC. Variable domain in full (rest from reference TRBV7-8 and TRBJ2-5): GAGVSQSPRYKVAKRGQDVALRCDPISGHVSLFWYQQALGQGPEFLTYFQNEAQLDKSGLPSDRFFAERPEGSVSTLKIQRTQQEDSAVYLCASSQEPGLAGLETQYFGPGTRLLVL.

Notes on this clonotype: The junction does not match germline at one end; this may be a read error. The genes are TRBV25-1 and TRBJ1-4; D gene ambiguous. This CDR3 is 12 amino acids long. Germline CDR1 MGHDK, CDR2 SYGVNS. The CDR3 DNA reads as TGTGCCGGCAGACAAGACGAAGAAAAACTGTTTTTT. Translation gives CAGRQDEEKLFF.

About this clonotype: Mismatch with germline at one junction end may stem from a read error. The V call is TRBV11-3, the J call TRBJ2-7; TRBD1 matches at 10 bases. CDR1 is SGHNT and CDR2 is YENEEA in the germline V gene. The CDR3 runs to 15 residues. In DNA form, the CDR3 reads TGTGCCAGTAGCTTCCCCGGGACAGGGGACTTCGAGCAGTACTTC. This translates into CASSFPGTGDFEQYF. Full variable domain (rest looked up from reference TRBV11-3 and TRBJ2-7): EAGVVQSPRYKIIEKKQPVAFWCNPISGHNTLYWYLQNLGQGPELLIRYENEEAVDDSQLPKDRFSAERLKGVDSTLKIQPAELGDSAVYLCASSFPGTGDFEQYFGPGTRLTVT.

The chain employs TRBV20-1 and TRBJ2-7; a possible D gene is TRBD1 (5 bases). Per the germline V gene, CDR1 is DFQATT and CDR2 is SNEGSKA (reference sequence). The V end lost 8 bases, the J end lost 3 bases, and 11 bases lay between the germline ends. This CDR3 comprises 11 residues. CDR3 nucleotide sequence: TGCAGTACTATAGGGGACTACGAGCAGTACTTC. It translates to CSTIGDYEQYF.

Comments on this clonotype: At one of its ends the junction is not consistent with the germline gene, which may arise from a read error. The chain carries TRBV11-3 and TRBJ2-1, with D tentatively TRBD2 (6 bases). The CDR3 has 12 residues. Germline values: CDR1 SGHNT, CDR2 YENEEA. In DNA form, the CDR3 reads TGTGCCAGCAGCTGGAGGGGAGATGAGCGGTTCTTC. Amino acid sequence: CASSWRGDERFF.

As for this clonotype: Mismatch with germline at one junction end may stem from a read error. The V call is TRBV11-1, the J call TRBJ2-7; D unresolved. Germline-derived CDR1 and CDR2 are SGHAT and FQDESV (reference sequence). The CDR3 contains 16 residues. The CDR3, as DNA: TGTGCCAGCAGCTTAGCGATTCGTGGCAACACCTACGAGCAGTATTTC. Amino acid sequence: CASSLAIRGNTYEQYF. Filled out from reference TRBV11-1 and TRBJ2-7, the complete variable domain reads EAEVAQSPRYKITEKSQAVAFWCDPISGHATLYWYRQILGQGPELLVQFQDESVVDDSQLPKDRFSAERLKGVDSTLKIQPAELGDSAMYLCASSLAIRGNTYEQYFGPGTRLTVT.

The V call is TRBV29-1, the J call TRBJ2-7; weak D call: TRBD1 (5 bases). The germline V gene has CDR1 SQVTM and CDR2 ANQGSEA. V lost 1 base and J 4 bases, leaving 11 bases between the germline ends. The CDR3 consists of 13 residues. The CDR3 DNA reads TGCAGCGTTGAAGGTGGCAGGGCTTACGAGCAGTACTTC. Its protein is CSVEGGRAYEQYF.

As concerns this clonotype: It is likely a read error, because the conserved phenylalanine at the end of the CDR3 is missing. The chain uses TRBV11-1 and TRBJ2-7; TRBD2 matches at 7 bases. This CDR3 contains 12 residues. Germline V gene sequence: CDR1 SGHAT, CDR2 FQDESV (reference sequence). The CDR3: CGSGAGSLEQYY. In nucleotides, the CDR3 is TGTGGCAGCGGGGCGGGAAGTTTGGAGCAGTACTAC.

On this clonotype: Just one base apart from a much larger clone, this may be a read error. The CDR3 is CSAEEGGYTF. CDR3 sequence (DNA): TGCAGTGCTGAAGAAGGCGGCTACACCTTC. The chain carries TRBV20-1 and TRBJ1-2; D is unresolved. Trimming left V 5 bases short and J 8 bases short, with 9 bases between. CDR3 length: 10 amino acids. The germline V gene encodes CDR1 DFQATT and CDR2 SNEGSKA (reference sequence).

A remark on this clonotype: Its ends do not fully match the called genes, so a read error is possible. The chain combines TRBV20-1 with TRBJ2-7, with D perhaps matching TRBD2 (6 bases). From germline, CDR1 is DFQATT and CDR2 SNEGSKA (reference sequence). The CDR3 length is 13 residues. CDR3 protein: CSVRDSLYYEQCF. The CDR3 DNA follows: TGCAGTGTTAGGGACTCTCTATACTACGAGCAGTGCTTC.

The chain combines TRBV6-1 with TRBJ2-7; TRBD2 matches 7 bases. The trim removed 7 bases at V and 6 bases at J, leaving 15 bases unmatched. Germline CDR1 and CDR2: MNHNS and SASEGT. This CDR3 comprises 15 residues. The CDR3 region has the DNA TGTGCCAGCATGGGGAGGGACGGTAGCCTCTCCGAGCAGTACTTC. Amino acids: CASMGRDGSLSEQYF.

This clonotype was picked up one time. A read error is possible here, since a much larger clone lies one base away. The chain joins TRBV20-1 to TRBJ2-7; tentatively, D is TRBD2 (8 bases). There are 13 residues in the CDR3. CDR1 and CDR2 from the germline V gene are DFQATT and SNEGSKA (reference sequence). CDR3 DNA: TGCAATGCTAGGGGGCGGGAGGACCACGAGCAGTACTTC. It yields the protein CNARGREDHEQYF.

Details on this clonotype: Given the absence of the conserved phenylalanine or tryptophan at the CDR3 end, a read error is likely. The DNA is omitted, as the CDR3 cannot be located on it reliably, and the CDR3 follows TCRdb's listing. The chain joins TRBV20-1 to TRBJ2-1; whether TRBD1, the table's D call, matches the DNA was not checked. The CDR3 has 11 residues if both end residues are counted. Germline V gene data show CDR1 as DFQATT and CDR2 as SNEGSKA (reference sequence). The CDR3 is CSAPRHRGHGV.

Details on this clonotype: A much larger clone is a single base away; this may be a read error. The chain couples TRBV20-1 to TRBJ2-7, with 8 bases that match TRBD1. The CDR3 consists of 13 residues. Germline loops: CDR1 DFQATT, CDR2 SNEGSKA (reference sequence). The CDR3 here is CNTTRDRYNEQYF. CDR3 coding DNA: TGCAATACAACACGGGACAGGTATAACGAGCAGTACTTC.